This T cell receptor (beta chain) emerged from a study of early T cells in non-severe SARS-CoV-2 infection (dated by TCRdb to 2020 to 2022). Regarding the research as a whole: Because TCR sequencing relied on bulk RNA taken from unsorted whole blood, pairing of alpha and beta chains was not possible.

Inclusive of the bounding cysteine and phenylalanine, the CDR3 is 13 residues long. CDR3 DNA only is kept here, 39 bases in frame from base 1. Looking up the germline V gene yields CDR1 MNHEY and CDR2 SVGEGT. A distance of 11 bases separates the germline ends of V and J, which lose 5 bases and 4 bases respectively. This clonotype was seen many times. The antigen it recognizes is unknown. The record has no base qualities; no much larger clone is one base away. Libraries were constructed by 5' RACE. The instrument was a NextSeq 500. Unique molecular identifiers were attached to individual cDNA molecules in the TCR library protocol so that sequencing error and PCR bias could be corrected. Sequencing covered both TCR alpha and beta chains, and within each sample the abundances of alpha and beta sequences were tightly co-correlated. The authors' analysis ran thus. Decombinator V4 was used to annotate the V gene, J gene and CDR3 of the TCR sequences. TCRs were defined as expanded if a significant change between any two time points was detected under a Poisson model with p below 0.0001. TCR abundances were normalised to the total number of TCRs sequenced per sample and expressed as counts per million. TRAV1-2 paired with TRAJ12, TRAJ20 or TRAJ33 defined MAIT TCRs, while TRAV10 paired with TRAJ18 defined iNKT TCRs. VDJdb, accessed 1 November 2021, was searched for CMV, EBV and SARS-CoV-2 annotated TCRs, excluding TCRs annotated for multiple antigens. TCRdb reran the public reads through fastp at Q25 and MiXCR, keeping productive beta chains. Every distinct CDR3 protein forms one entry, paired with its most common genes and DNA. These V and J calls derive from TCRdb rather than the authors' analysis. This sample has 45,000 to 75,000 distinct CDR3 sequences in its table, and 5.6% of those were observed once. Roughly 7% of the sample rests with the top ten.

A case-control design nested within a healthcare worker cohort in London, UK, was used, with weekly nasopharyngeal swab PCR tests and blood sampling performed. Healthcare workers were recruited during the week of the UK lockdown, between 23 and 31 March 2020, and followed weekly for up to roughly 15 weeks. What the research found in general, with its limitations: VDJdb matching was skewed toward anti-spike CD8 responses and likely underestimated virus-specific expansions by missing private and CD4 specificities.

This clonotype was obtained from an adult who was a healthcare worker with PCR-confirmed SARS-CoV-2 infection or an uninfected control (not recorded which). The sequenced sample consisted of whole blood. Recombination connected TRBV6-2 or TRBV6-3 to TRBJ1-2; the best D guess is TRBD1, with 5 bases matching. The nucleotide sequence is TGTGCCAGCAGTACCGGGACGGCCTATGGCTACACCTTC. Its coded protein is CASSTGTAYGYTF.